These 16 T cell receptor beta chains were sequenced from one sample in a study of blood T cells in healthy people across ages. A second about 7 to 12 cycle PCR used barcoded and J-beta primers. MiXCR was run by TCRdb on the 5' RACE reads, yielding one entry per CDR3 protein. The sample gives about 1 million distinct CDR3 sequences, around 27% of which show up once; 0.75% is in the top ten. These data were also filed under a second study, of T cells of mothers and their children.

Sequenced input: blood. These receptors originate from a girl aged 2 to 10 in good health.

This clonotype was detected a few times. This chain joins TRBV5-1 and TRBJ2-3; TRBD1 matches 7 bases. CDR3 size: 15 residues. Germline loops: CDR1 SGHRS, CDR2 YFSETQ. The J segment lost 2 bases and the V segment lost 4 bases, leaving 7 bases of the junction unmatched. The CDR3 spells CASSGTQGNTDTQYF. As DNA, the CDR3 is TGCGCCAGCAGCGGAACACAGGGGAACACAGATACGCAGTATTTT.

This clonotype has just a few counts. The chain is built from TRBV2 and TRBJ2-7, with 9 bases aligning to TRBD2. Trimming at V came to 7 bases and at J to 4 bases, leaving 8 bases not matched to a gene. The CDR3 is 14 residues long. Germline V CDR1 and CDR2: SNHLY, FYNNEI. The CDR3 loop reads CASMGAGGSYEQYF. DNA of the CDR3: TGTGCCAGCATGGGAGCGGGGGGCTCGTACGAGCAGTACTTC.

This sequence joins TRBV7-8 and TRBJ2-2; weak D call: TRBD1 (5 bases). Germline CDR1 is SGHVS and CDR2 is FQNEAQ. The germline V and J ends were trimmed by 6 bases and 4 bases, with 21 bases remaining between them. The length of the CDR3 is 17 residues. CDR3 bases: TGTGCCAGCAGGGGGCGAGACGGCGATTTGGGCACCGGGGAGCTGTTTTTT. Translating it yields CASRGRDGDLGTGELFF.

This clonotype was detected only a few times. V and J are TRBV29-1 and TRBJ2-1; TRBD1 matches 9 bases. The trim removed 8 bases at V and 8 bases at J, leaving 10 bases unmatched. The CDR3 totals 13 residues. Germline lookup yields CDR1 SQVTM and CDR2 ANQGSEA. CDR3 sequence reads: CSTSGTGHDEQFF. CDR3 bases: TGCAGCACATCCGGGACAGGGCACGATGAGCAGTTCTTC.

A few counts support this clonotype. The rearrangement links TRBV20-1 to TRBJ2-1; TRBD2 is a possible D gene (6 bases). V dropped 6 bases and J dropped 4 bases, with 13 bases sitting between them. The CDR3 covers 13 residues. Germline loops: CDR1 DFQATT, CDR2 SNEGSKA (reference sequence). CDR3 coding DNA: TGCAGTGCCGAAGGACTAAAATACAATGAGCAGTTCTTC. It encodes CSAEGLKYNEQFF.

This clonotype appeared many times. The gene calls are TRBV7-9 and TRBJ1-4; D perhaps matches TRBD1 (5 bases). Germline lookup yields CDR1 SEHNR and CDR2 FQNEAQ (reference sequence). V lost 5 bases and J lost 2, with 12 bases in between. CDR3 length equals 15 residues. The CDR3 protein is CASSLAGNTNEKLFF. As DNA, the CDR3 is TGTGCCAGCAGCCTCGCAGGGAACACTAATGAAAAACTGTTTTTT. Together with reference TRBV7-9 and TRBJ1-4, the CDR3 gives the full variable domain: DTGVSQNPRHKITKRGQNVTFRCDPISEHNRLYWYRQTLGQGPEFLTYFQNEAQLEKSRLLSDRFSAERPKGSFSTLEIQRTEQGDSAMYLCASSLAGNTNEKLFFGSGTQLSVL.

This clonotype showed up just a few times. This chain uses TRBV28 with TRBJ2-6; TRBD2 might be the D (7 bases). CDR3 length: 19 amino acids. Germline assignment: CDR1 MDHEN and CDR2 SYDVKM. V was pared by 3 bases and J by 1 base, with 19 bases between. CDR3 sequence: CASSFTRGGGQSGANVLTF. CDR3 coding DNA: TGTGCCAGCAGTTTCACGAGGGGGGGCGGACAGTCTGGGGCCAACGTCCTGACTTTC.

This clonotype was observed a handful of times. The chain recombines TRBV10-3 with TRBJ2-1; tentative D call: TRBD2 (6 bases). Deletions cut 8 bases from V and 0 bases from J, with 8 bases between. Germline assignment: CDR1 ENHRY and CDR2 SYGVKD. This CDR3 region has 13 residues. CDR3: CAIGGNSYNEQFF. DNA of the CDR3: TGTGCCATCGGGGGGAACTCCTACAATGAGCAGTTCTTC.

This chain joins TRBV20-1 and TRBJ2-5, with D perhaps matching TRBD2 (7 bases). The CDR3 extends over 15 amino acids. The V gene's germline CDR1 is DFQATT and CDR2 SNEGSKA (reference sequence). V was pared by 3 bases and J by 5 bases, with 19 bases between. As DNA, the CDR3 is TGCAGTGCTAGCATTCGGGGGGCTGGTTGGGAGACCCAGTACTTC. It encodes CSASIRGAGWETQYF.

This clonotype was counted a few times. This chain uses TRBV9 with TRBJ2-5; TRBD2 aligns across 12 bases. The V and J ends lost 2 bases and 1 base, in that order; junction bases with no gene match: 6. CDR1 is SGDLS, CDR2 YYNGEE, per germline. The CDR3 has 17 residues. The chain's CDR3 is CASSVGPTSGGQETQYF. The CDR3 nucleotides read TGTGCCAGCAGCGTGGGTCCGACTAGCGGGGGCCAAGAGACCCAGTACTTC.

The genes are TRBV6-6 and TRBJ1-2; TRBD1 is a possible D gene (6 bases). Germline V gene lookup returns CDR1 MNHNY and CDR2 SVGAGI (reference sequence). The CDR3 totals 14 residues. The germline V and J ends were trimmed by 0 bases and 6 bases, with 11 bases remaining between them. The CDR3, as DNA: TGTGCCAGCAGTTACTCGGCAGGGGCCGATGGCTACACCTTC. It encodes CASSYSAGADGYTF.

This clonotype has just a few counts. The chain is built from TRBV28 and TRBJ1-2; 7 positions agree with TRBD1. Germline-derived CDR1 and CDR2 are MDHEN and SYDVKM. The trim removed 6 bases at V and 5 bases at J, leaving 9 bases unmatched. This CDR3 is built from 14 residues. CDR3 residues: CASSSFTGVYGYTF. The DNA for the CDR3 is TGTGCCAGCAGCTCTTTCACAGGGGTGTATGGCTACACCTTC.

The rearrangement links TRBV7-2 to TRBJ2-7, with 11 bases matching TRBD2. After removal of 5 bases from V and 4 bases from J, the junction contained 7 bases not matched to a gene. Per the germline V gene, CDR1 is SGHTA and CDR2 is FQGNSA. The CDR3 runs 15 residues. The chain's CDR3 is CASSPRSGGGYEQYF. CDR3 DNA: TGTGCCAGCAGCCCTCGTAGCGGGGGGGGATACGAGCAGTACTTC. Supplemented by reference TRBV7-2 and TRBJ2-7, the full variable domain reads GAGVSQSPSNKVTEKGKDVELRCDPISGHTALYWYRQSLGQGLEFLIYFQGNSAPDKSGLPSDRFSAERTGGSVSTLTIQRTQQEDSAVYLCASSPRSGGGYEQYFGPGTRLTVT.

This chain joins TRBV10-3 and TRBJ1-1, with D perhaps TRBD1 (6 bases). The germline CDR1 and CDR2 sequences are ENHRY and SYGVKD. Trimming removed 6 bases at V and 0 bases at J, with 11 bases between. The CDR3 runs 14 residues. The CDR3 region has the DNA TGTGCCATCAGGGGGGACACCATGAACACTGAAGCTTTCTTT. This codes for CAIRGDTMNTEAFF.

The chain combines TRBV7-9 with TRBJ1-1; no reliable D call. The germline V gene encodes CDR1 SEHNR and CDR2 FQNEAQ (reference sequence). Trimming cost V 5 bases and J 0 bases, with 13 bases left between them. This CDR3 contains 15 residues. The CDR3 sequence: CASSRTSVLNTEAFF. The CDR3 coding sequence is TGTGCCAGCAGCCGAACATCTGTTTTGAACACTGAAGCTTTCTTT. Variable domain in full (rest from reference TRBV7-9 and TRBJ1-1): DTGVSQNPRHKITKRGQNVTFRCDPISEHNRLYWYRQTLGQGPEFLTYFQNEAQLEKSRLLSDRFSAERPKGSFSTLEIQRTEQGDSAMYLCASSRTSVLNTEAFFGQGTRLTVV.

In this sample, this clonotype turned up a few times. J is TRBJ2-7 and V is TRBV28, with D uncertain. This CDR3 spans 13 amino acids. Germline CDR1 reads MDHEN; CDR2 reads SYDVKM. V was pared by 8 bases and J by 2 bases, with 13 bases between. The CDR3 DNA follows: TGTGCCAGCGAAGCAGTAAAAACCTACGAGCAGTACTTC. Amino acids: CASEAVKTYEQYF.